A single sample gave rise to the 22 T cell receptor beta chains below, sequenced in a study of cytomegalovirus exposure and HLA in healthy donors. Both 60 Vbeta primers and 13 Jbeta primers went into the PCR. The assay was immunoSEQ multiplex PCR, and TCRdb's table has in-frame clones only and misses some. The sample has some 150,000 clones; about 64% are singletons. The sequencing input was PBMCs. The source is an older woman in good health and CMV-seropositive.

The chain couples TRBV29-1 to TRBJ2-3; D may be TRBD2 (6 bases). Per germline, CDR1 SQVTM and CDR2 ANQGSEA. The CDR3 runs 11 residues. With 7 bases removed from V and 6 bases from J, the gap between germline ends came to 11 bases. Here the CDR3 DNA reads TGCAGCGCTCGACTAGTTGATACGCAGTATTTT. This codes for CSARLVDTQYF.

The J gene is TRBJ1-4, the V gene TRBV6-1, with D perhaps TRBD1 (6 bases). Deletions cut 3 bases from V and 10 bases from J, with 12 bases between. This CDR3 has 13 residues. Per germline, CDR1 MNHNS and CDR2 SASEGT. CDR3 amino acids: CASSDQQGAKLFF. The CDR3, as DNA: TGTGCCAGCAGTGACCAACAGGGTGCAAAACTGTTTTTT.

The V call is TRBV5-1, the J call TRBJ2-1; 10 positions agree with TRBD2. Germline trimming cut 3 bases from V and 3 bases from J; bases unmatched to any gene: 6. CDR1 and CDR2 (germline): SGHRS, YFSETQ. The CDR3 runs to 16 residues. The CDR3 DNA sequence: TGCGCCAGCAGCTCAATCGGGACTAGCGTCTACAATGAGCAGTTCTTC. Its protein is CASSSIGTSVYNEQFF.

This rearrangement joins TRBV28 to TRBJ2-1, with TRBD2 matching over 9 bases. The V and J ends lost 8 bases and 0 bases, in that order; junction bases with no gene match: 14. Germline lookup yields CDR1 MDHEN and CDR2 SYDVKM. This CDR3 spans 18 amino acids. The CDR3 nucleotides read TGTGCCAGCCCCCCGGGCGGCGGGAGGGCCCTCTCCTACAATGAGCAGTTCTTC. It encodes CASPPGGGRALSYNEQFF.

A few counts support this clone. V and J are TRBV28 and TRBJ2-7; D is perhaps TRBD2 (6 bases). The V end was cut by 2 bases, the J end by 5 bases, with 13 bases between. The CDR3 totals 14 residues. Germline CDR1 reads MDHEN; CDR2 reads SYDVKM. CDR3 sequence (DNA): TGTGCCAGCAGTTTACCGGGGGTGATCGACGAGCAGTACTTC. Encoded protein: CASSLPGVIDEQYF. The full variable domain, rest sourced from reference TRBV28 and TRBJ2-7, is DVKVTQSSRYLVKRTGEKVFLECVQDMDHENMFWYRQDPGLGLRLIYFSYDVKMKEKGDIPEGYSVSREKKERFSLILESASTNQTSMYLCASSLPGVIDEQYFGPGTRLTVT.

J is TRBJ2-5 and V is TRBV7-2; weak D call: TRBD1 (6 bases). The CDR3 has 14 amino acids. In germline, CDR1 is SGHTA, CDR2 FQGNSA. Trimming cost V 1 base and J 3 bases, with 9 bases left between them. Here the CDR3 reads CASSLGGQKETQYF. The DNA of the CDR3 is TGTGCCAGCAGCTTAGGGGGACAAAAAGAGACCCAGTACTTC.

The chain joins TRBV5-1 to TRBJ2-1; 10 bases map to TRBD2. The CDR3 runs 16 residues. Trimming at V came to 4 bases and at J to 5 bases, leaving 9 bases not matched to a gene. Germline CDR1 SGHRS, CDR2 YFSETQ. CDR3 coding DNA: TGCGCCAGCAGCCCTTTACCAGCGGGAGGGCACAATGAGCAGTTCTTC. This sequence encodes CASSPLPAGGHNEQFF.

This clone was picked up a small number of times. The chain combines TRBV12-2 with TRBJ2-7; the D call of TRBD2 is as the table states it, not checked on the DNA. TRBV12-2 is flagged as a pseudogene. The CDR3 sequence is 14 residues long. The CDR3 coding sequence is TGTGCAAGTCGCTTTTGGACTGTTTGTCCCGTACAGTACTTC. Translated: CASRFWTVCPVQYF.

A few counts support this clone. This chain links TRBV27 with TRBJ2-1, with D maybe TRBD2 (6 bases). Deletions cut 0 bases from V and 4 bases from J, with 13 bases between. The length of the CDR3 is 16 residues. Germline V gene data show CDR1 as MNHEY and CDR2 as SMNVEV (reference sequence). CDR3 DNA: TGTGCCAGCAGTTTATCGATACGGGAGTGGTACAATGAGCAGTTCTTC. Protein sequence: CASSLSIREWYNEQFF.

This sequence joins TRBV5-1 and TRBJ2-5; 9 bases align to TRBD2. The J call is doubtful: the DNA matches TRBJ2-7 better. CDR3 size: 16 residues. Germline CDR1 and CDR2: SGHRS and YFSETQ. Written as DNA, the CDR3 is TGCGCCAGCAGCCAAATTCCGGGACTAGCCTCCTACGAGCAGTACTTC. Translating gives CASSQIPGLASYEQYF.

The V call is TRBV6-1, the J call TRBJ1-5; D gene uncertain. CDR3 size: 12 residues. Germline CDR1 and CDR2: MNHNS and SASEGT. The V gene lost 9 bases and the J gene lost 2 bases, with 8 bases spanning the gap. CDR3 protein: CASRAGNQPQHF. For the CDR3, the DNA is TGTGCCAGTCGAGCCGGCAATCAGCCCCAGCATTTT.

The chain couples TRBV6-5 to TRBJ1-3; 8 bases align to TRBD1. The V segment lost 6 bases and the J segment 4 bases; nucleotides outside the gene matches: 5. The CDR3 length is 14 residues. Germline V gives CDR1 MNHEY, CDR2 SVGAGI. The CDR3 is CASRSGGSGNTIYF. CDR3 in DNA: TGTGCCAGCAGGTCAGGGGGCTCGGGAAACACCATATATTTT.

The rearrangement joins TRBV11-2 to TRBJ2-5; TRBD2 is a possible D gene (5 bases). CDR1 is SGHAT, CDR2 FQNNGV, per germline. The CDR3 extends over 15 amino acids. V lost 0 bases and J 5 bases, leaving 13 bases between the germline ends. The CDR3 DNA sequence: TGTGCCAGCAGCTTAGATAGAACTGCGGGTGAGACCCAGTACTTC. It specifies CASSLDRTAGETQYF.

The V gene is TRBV18, the J gene TRBJ2-5; 12 bases are a match to TRBD2. The CDR3 is made up of 15 amino acids. Germline CDR1 is KGHSH and CDR2 is LQKENI. Losses at the gene ends were 5 bases for V and 5 bases for J; bases not matched to a gene: 6. The CDR3 here is CASSASGRASETQYF. The CDR3, as DNA: TGTGCCAGCTCAGCTAGCGGGAGGGCCTCTGAGACCCAGTACTTC.

This chain connects TRBV7-9 to TRBJ2-5; a weak D match, TRBD1 (6 bases). Trimming took 1 base from V and 2 from J, leaving 14 bases between them. Germline CDR1 reads SEHNR; CDR2 reads FQNEAQ (reference sequence). The CDR3 spans 16 residues. CDR3 coding DNA: TGTGCCAGCAGCTTAGTAAATACCGGGACACAAGAGACCCAGTACTTC. Its protein is CASSLVNTGTQETQYF.

The chain carries TRBV28 and TRBJ1-4; 7 nucleotides match TRBD1. The CDR3 loop spans 14 amino acids. The germline V gene encodes CDR1 MDHEN and CDR2 SYDVKM. After removal of 3 bases from V and 4 bases from J, the junction contained 2 bases not matched to a gene. CDR3 in DNA: TGTGCCAGCAGTTTGGGACAGTTTAATGAAAAACTGTTTTTT. This sequence encodes CASSLGQFNEKLFF.

This clone occurred a few times. The CDR3 DNA sequence: TGTGCCAGCAGAGAAGTTGGAACGGGCGGGGAGCAGTACTTC. It translates to CASREVGTGGEQYF. J is TRBJ2-7 and V is TRBV6-6, with D perhaps TRBD2 (5 bases). The germline gives CDR1 MNHNY, CDR2 SVGAGI (reference sequence). The V end was cut by 6 bases, the J end by 7 bases, with 19 bases between. The CDR3 runs 14 residues.

The V gene is TRBV27, the J gene TRBJ1-2; 10 positions match TRBD1. The V gene's germline CDR1 is MNHEY and CDR2 SMNVEV (reference sequence). Germline trimming cut 6 bases from V and 3 bases from J; bases unmatched to any gene: 4. The CDR3 is made up of 14 amino acids. The CDR3 nucleotides read TGTGCCAGCAGACCCGGGACAGGGGACTATGGCTACACCTTC. The encoded protein is CASRPGTGDYGYTF.

DNA of the CDR3: TGTGCCAGCAGCCAAGCCCCAGGGTCCCGCCTACGGGAGCAGTACTTC. Protein: CASSQAPGSRLREQYF. V and J are TRBV14 and TRBJ2-7; weak D call: TRBD1 (5 bases). The V gene's germline CDR1 is SGHDN and CDR2 FVKESK. Trimming shortened V by 1 base and J by 7 bases, and 20 bases separated the two germline ends. CDR3 length: 16 amino acids.

The chain joins TRBV28 to TRBJ2-3; 7 bases align to TRBD1. J gave up 14 bases and V 2 bases, and 4 bases lay outside the gene matches. The CDR3 totals 11 residues. CDR1 and CDR2 from the germline V gene are MDHEN and SYDVKM. This CDR3 reads CASSLDRELYF. The CDR3 region has the DNA TGTGCCAGCAGTTTAGACAGGGAACTGTATTTT.

Only a few counts were recorded for this clone. CDR3 loop: CASSFGNRETQYF. CDR3 nucleotides: TGTGCCAGCTCCTTCGGGAATAGGGAGACCCAGTACTTC. The rearrangement uses TRBV18 and TRBJ2-5, with D possibly TRBD2 on 5 matching bases. CDR3 length: 13 amino acids. Trimming left V 6 bases short and J 5 bases short, with 13 bases between. Germline V gene lookup returns CDR1 KGHSH and CDR2 LQKENI.

In this sample, this clone turned up a few times. V and J are TRBV7-2 and TRBJ1-2, with D possibly being TRBD1 (5 bases). From germline, CDR1 is SGHTA and CDR2 FQGNSA. Trimming pared 4 bases from V and 4 bases from J, leaving 19 bases between. The CDR3 has 16 residues. CDR3 in amino acids: CASSSPGGGYGYGYTF. The CDR3 DNA is TGTGCCAGCAGCTCCCCCGGGGGGGGGTATGGCTATGGCTACACCTTC.